Following are 29 T cell receptor beta chains from one sample sequenced in a study of T cell changes during pregnancy in multiple sclerosis (dated by TCRdb to the late 2010s). The library relied on the immunoSEQ multiplex PCR assay. In TCRdb, the immuneACCESS table is reduced to in-frame sequences with V and J assigned. These tables do not hold every clone; where another copy was compared, an unresolved V gene accounts for under half, and the others remain unexplained. This sample has 30,000 to 40,000 clones in its table, and about nine tenths of those were observed once. The biggest ten clones account for roughly 0.45% of the sample. This specimen consisted of CD4+ T cells from peripheral blood mononuclear cells, obtained in the third trimester of pregnancy. The receptors stem from a female donor in good health, enrolled as a control in a pregnancy study.

The gene calls are TRBV5-1 and TRBJ2-6, with TRBD1 matching 8 bases. The CDR3 has 17 amino acids. The germline V gene encodes CDR1 SGHRS and CDR2 YFSETQ. The V segment lost 3 bases and the J segment 4 bases; nucleotides outside the gene matches: 9. CDR3 sequence reads: CASSSRQGSSGANVLTF. Written as DNA, the CDR3 is TGCGCCAGCAGCTCCCGACAGGGGAGTTCCGGGGCCAACGTCCTGACTTTC.

The chain recombines TRBV18 with TRBJ2-1, with 9 bases identical to TRBD1. Germline-derived CDR1 and CDR2 are KGHSH and LQKENI. This CDR3 comprises 14 residues. The V gene end was trimmed by 3 bases and the J gene end by 9 bases; junction bases not matched to a gene: 6. CDR3 coding DNA: TGTGCCAGCTCACCGCGGGACAGGGCGAGTGAGCAGTTCTTC. This codes for CASSPRDRASEQFF.

Only one count was recorded for this clone. The chain employs TRBV7-9 and TRBJ2-1; 8 nucleotides agree with TRBD2. Germline CDR1 reads SEHNR; CDR2 reads FQNEAQ (reference sequence). CDR3 length: 15 amino acids. Trimming removed 4 bases from V and 1 base from J; junction bases left unmatched: 3. CDR3 residues: CASSWTGGSYNEQFF. CDR3 in DNA: TGTGCCAGCAGCTGGACGGGAGGGTCCTACAATGAGCAGTTCTTC. Full variable domain (outside the CDR3, taken from reference TRBV7-9 and TRBJ2-1): DTGVSQNPRHKITKRGQNVTFRCDPISEHNRLYWYRQTLGQGPEFLTYFQNEAQLEKSRLLSDRFSAERPKGSFSTLEIQRTEQGDSAMYLCASSWTGGSYNEQFFGPGTRLTVL.

The DNA for the CDR3 is TGTGCCAGCAGCTCTACAGAAAATTCACCCCTCCACTTT. Encoded protein: CASSSTENSPLHF. The chain recombines TRBV11-2 with TRBJ1-6; unclear D gene. The CDR3 covers 13 residues. Germline assignment: CDR1 SGHAT and CDR2 FQNNGV. Trimming cost V 4 bases and J 7 bases, with 8 bases left between them.

This clone was seen a few times. CDR3 DNA sequence: TGTGCCAGCAGGCTGGACAGATACACTGAAGCTTTCTTT. It specifies CASRLDRYTEAFF. The rearrangement joins TRBV7-9 to TRBJ1-1, with D perhaps TRBD1 (6 bases). This CDR3 spans 13 amino acids. The germline V and J ends were trimmed by 6 bases and 3 bases, with 11 bases remaining between them. Germline loops: CDR1 SEHNR, CDR2 FQNEAQ (reference sequence).

This rearrangement joins TRBV6-1 to TRBJ1-1; the D gene is possibly TRBD1 (5 bases). The CDR3 consists of 13 residues. CDR1 MNHNS and CDR2 SASEGT come from the germline V gene. Trimming cost V 4 bases and J 7 bases, with 13 bases left between them. For the CDR3, the DNA is TGTGCCAGCAGTGTTGGGGCGGGGGATGAAGCTTTCTTT. Encoded protein: CASSVGAGDEAFF.

V is TRBV10-3 and J is TRBJ2-2, with TRBD1 matching 10 bases. The germline V gene encodes CDR1 ENHRY and CDR2 SYGVKD. The CDR3 runs to 13 residues. J was trimmed by 6 bases and V by 9 bases; bases with no gene match: 4. The CDR3 nucleotides read TGTGCCATATGGACAGGGGGGTCCGGGGAGCTGTTTTTT. This translates into CAIWTGGSGELFF.

The chain joins TRBV7-2 to TRBJ2-1; D unclear. CDR3 length equals 13 residues. Germline assignment: CDR1 SGHTA and CDR2 FQGNSA. With 6 bases removed from V and 5 bases from J, the gap between germline ends came to 11 bases. CDR3 sequence reads: CASRTREDNEQFF. CDR3 coding DNA: TGTGCCAGCAGAACTCGAGAAGACAATGAGCAGTTCTTC.

The chain joins TRBV18 to TRBJ2-1; 8 nucleotides agree with TRBD2. CDR1 is KGHSH, CDR2 LQKENI, per germline. J lost 4 bases, V lost 4 bases, and 12 bases had no gene match. The CDR3 extends over 17 amino acids. CDR3: CASSLSLSGSTYNEQFF. CDR3 nucleotides: TGTGCCAGCTCACTGAGTTTAAGCGGGAGTACGTACAATGAGCAGTTCTTC.

This chain links TRBV7-9 with TRBJ2-7; TRBD1 aligns across 7 bases. The CDR3 has 15 residues. V shed 5 bases, J shed 9 bases, and the junction held 16 bases outside the gene matches. The germline V gene encodes CDR1 SEHNR and CDR2 FQNEAQ (reference sequence). The CDR3 bases are TGTGCCAGCAGCCCCCGTCCCGGGACAGCTTCTGTGCAGTACTTC. Translation: CASSPRPGTASVQYF.

DNA of the CDR3: TGTGCCAGCAGCGTTGGCAGGAGGGTCACTGAAGCTTTCTTT. Protein product: CASSVGRRVTEAFF. The chain combines TRBV9 with TRBJ1-1; D uncertain. Germline assignment: CDR1 SGDLS and CDR2 YYNGEE. V lost 2 bases and J 4 bases, leaving 12 bases between the germline ends. The CDR3 is made up of 14 amino acids.

The chain links TRBV18 to TRBJ1-1; D unclear. CDR3 size: 14 residues. The germline CDR1 and CDR2 sequences are KGHSH and LQKENI. V was cut by 6 bases and J by 4 bases, with 15 bases left in between. The CDR3, as DNA: TGTGCCAGCTCCACCACCGGTCTGAGCACTGAAGCTTTCTTT. Amino acids: CASSTTGLSTEAFF.

The V gene is TRBV27, the J gene TRBJ2-1, with 8 bases aligning to TRBD2. This CDR3 has 16 residues. Unmatched junction bases numbered 8, after V lost 0 bases and J lost 7 bases. Germline V gives CDR1 MNHEY, CDR2 SMNVEV (reference sequence). CDR3 nucleotide sequence: TGTGCCAGCAGTTTATCGAGAGCGGGAGCATCAAATGAGCAGTTCTTC. Its protein product is CASSLSRAGASNEQFF.

The chain has TRBV5-1 and TRBJ2-3; 9 positions agree with TRBD2. This CDR3 has 16 residues. Germline V gene sequence: CDR1 SGHRS, CDR2 YFSETQ. The ends lost 0 bases at V and 4 bases at J; junction bases unmatched: 6. The CDR3 DNA is TGCGCCAGCAGCTTGGACGGCGGGAGGGGCCCAGATACGCAGTATTTT. It specifies CASSLDGGRGPDTQYF. The entire variable domain, with the rest obtained from reference TRBV5-1 and TRBJ2-3, is as follows: KAGVTQTPRYLIKTRGQQVTLSCSPISGHRSVSWYQQTPGQGLQFLFEYFSETQRNKGNFPGRFSGRQFSNSRSEMNVSTLELGDSALYLCASSLDGGRGPDTQYFGPGTRLTVL.

This clone has just one count. The J gene is TRBJ1-1, the V gene TRBV28; a weak D match, TRBD1 (6 bases). Deletions cut 4 bases from V and 5 bases from J, with 17 bases between. The germline V gene encodes CDR1 MDHEN and CDR2 SYDVKM. This CDR3 contains 15 residues. CDR3 DNA: TGTGCCAGCAGTTCCTTAGACAGGCCGGGAACTGAAGCTTTCTTT. Translated: CASSSLDRPGTEAFF.

The chain joins TRBV30 to TRBJ1-4, with D unresolved. The CDR3 spans 14 residues. V lost 1 base to trimming and J lost 8 bases, with 14 bases between them. Germline values: CDR1 GTSNPN, CDR2 SVGIG (reference sequence). For the CDR3, the DNA is TGTGCCTGGAGTGGGTGGTCTCTCGCGGAAAAACTGTTTTTT. Its protein product is CAWSGWSLAEKLFF.

The genes are TRBV5-4 and TRBJ2-3; TRBD2 might be the D (7 bases). Germline CDR1 is SGHNT and CDR2 is YYREEE (reference sequence). The CDR3 is 16 residues long. Trimming shortened V by 4 bases and J by 2 bases, and 17 bases separated the two germline ends. Here the CDR3 reads CASSDLGGALTDTQYF. CDR3 bases: TGTGCCAGCAGCGACCTAGGGGGGGCCCTCACAGATACGCAGTATTTT.

This clone was seen more than once but under ten times. The J gene is TRBJ2-2, the V gene TRBV30; 8 bases align to TRBD2. The CDR3 spans 13 residues. Germline CDR1 GTSNPN, CDR2 SVGIG (reference sequence). CDR3 region: CSTREVNTGELFF. The CDR3 DNA reads TGTTCCACGCGGGAGGTTAACACCGGGGAGCTGTTTTTT.

The CDR3 here is CASSLTGTSGSRTGELFF. The CDR3, as DNA: TGTGCCAGCAGCTTAACCGGGACTAGCGGGAGTAGGACCGGGGAGCTGTTTTTT. V and J are TRBV7-3 and TRBJ2-2, with 14 nucleotides matching TRBD2. The CDR3 has 18 amino acids. Trimming removed 0 bases from V and 5 bases from J; junction bases left unmatched: 5. CDR1 is SGHTA, CDR2 FQGTGA, per germline. The full variable domain, in which reference TRBV7-3 and TRBJ2-2 provide the parts outside the CDR3, is GAGVSQTPSNKVTEKGKYVELRCDPISGHTALYWYRQSLGQGPEFLIYFQGTGAADDSGLPNDRFFAVRPEGSVSTLKIQRTERGDSAVYLCASSLTGTSGSRTGELFFGEGSRLTVL.

This rearrangement joins TRBV7-9 to TRBJ1-1; D possibly corresponds to TRBD1 (6 bases). V lost 5 bases to trimming and J lost 4 bases, with 29 bases between them. Per the germline V gene, CDR1 is SEHNR and CDR2 is FQNEAQ (reference sequence). This CDR3 contains 19 residues. The CDR3 DNA reads as TGTGCCAGCAGCCGCGGCCAGTTGACAGGCGGGTCAGTAGGCACTGAAGCTTTCTTT. Its protein is CASSRGQLTGGSVGTEAFF.

This chain joins TRBV27 and TRBJ2-3; possible D gene TRBD2, 7 bases. The CDR3 sequence is 19 residues long. The V and J ends lost 1 base and 0 bases respectively, with 20 bases between them. Germline loops: CDR1 MNHEY, CDR2 SMNVEV (reference sequence). In nucleotides, the CDR3 is TGTGCCAGCAGTTTATTCTTGAGGGGGGGCTACCTTAGCACAGATACGCAGTATTTT. Encoded protein: CASSLFLRGGYLSTDTQYF.

DNA of the CDR3: TGTGCCAGTAGTCCGGGGGGCCAGGGCAATCAGCCCCAGCATTTT. Translated: CASSPGGQGNQPQHF. This chain uses TRBV19 with TRBJ1-5; the D gene is possibly TRBD1 (6 bases). CDR1 and CDR2 from the germline V gene are LNHDA and SQIVND (reference sequence). CDR3 length: 15 residues. Deletions cut 5 bases from V and 2 bases from J, with 13 bases between.

This sequence joins TRBV5-1 and TRBJ2-3; 7 bases map to TRBD1. Looked up from germline, CDR1 is SGHRS and CDR2 is YFSETQ. The CDR3 length is 14 residues. The junction had 8 bases not matched to a gene; V was cut back by 6 bases and J by 4 bases. In DNA form, the CDR3 reads TGCGCCAGCAAAGACAGGGCGGGCGCAGATACGCAGTATTTT. It is translated as CASKDRAGADTQYF. Looking up the rest from reference TRBV5-1 and TRBJ2-3 gives the full variable domain: KAGVTQTPRYLIKTRGQQVTLSCSPISGHRSVSWYQQTPGQGLQFLFEYFSETQRNKGNFPGRFSGRQFSNSRSEMNVSTLELGDSALYLCASKDRAGADTQYFGPGTRLTVL.

The chain recombines TRBV28 with TRBJ2-1, with D tentatively TRBD2 (5 bases). This CDR3 contains 14 residues. The germline V gene has CDR1 MDHEN and CDR2 SYDVKM. Trimming removed 9 bases from V and 8 bases from J, with 20 bases in between. In DNA, the CDR3 is TGTGCCAGTAAGGAGAGCGGTTCCTGGGATGAGCAGTTCTTC. It translates to CASKESGSWDEQFF.

J is TRBJ1-6 and V is TRBV25-1, with TRBD1 matching over 7 bases. From germline, CDR1 is MGHDK and CDR2 SYGVNS. CDR3 length equals 14 residues. With 6 bases clipped from V and 4 bases from J, the junction kept 3 bases outside the gene matches. The CDR3 spells CASSGTAYNSPLHF. CDR3 DNA: TGTGCCAGCAGCGGGACAGCATATAATTCACCCCTCCACTTT.

V and J are TRBV4-2 and TRBJ2-3; 14 nucleotides agree with TRBD2. Germline trimming cut 3 bases from V and 8 bases from J; bases unmatched to any gene: 7. Germline values: CDR1 LGHNA, CDR2 YNFKEQ. This CDR3 is built from 16 residues. The CDR3 protein is CASSQGGTSGSATQYF. CDR3 in DNA: TGTGCCAGCAGCCAGGGAGGGACTAGCGGGAGTGCTACGCAGTATTTT.

The table lists this clone with a few counts. The chain combines TRBV2 with TRBJ1-4; no firm D call. The V gene lost 4 bases and the J gene lost 8 bases, with 14 bases spanning the gap. Germline CDR1 and CDR2: SNHLY and FYNNEI. This CDR3 contains 14 residues. CDR3 in DNA: TGTGCCAGCAGTGTGGAGGGTTCGGGGGAAAAACTGTTTTTT. It yields the protein CASSVEGSGEKLFF.

This clone has just one count. The rearrangement uses TRBV28 and TRBJ1-5; 8 bases fit TRBD1. The CDR3 has 18 amino acids. Germline-derived CDR1 and CDR2 are MDHEN and SYDVKM. V dropped 7 bases and J dropped 0; count of bases not matched to a gene: 14. As DNA, the CDR3 is TGTGCCAGCACTTCAACGCTGACAGGGGAGGTTAGCAATCAGCCCCAGCATTTT. Translated, it gives CASTSTLTGEVSNQPQHF.

The gene calls are TRBV7-9 and TRBJ2-1; 12 bases match TRBD2. This CDR3 has 17 amino acids. CDR1 and CDR2 from the germline V gene are SEHNR and FQNEAQ (reference sequence). V lost 4 bases and J lost 3; bases outside the gene matches: 7. Written as DNA, the CDR3 is TGTGCCAGCAGCTCTAATCCGACTAGCGGGAGCTACAATGAGCAGTTCTTC. Amino acids: CASSSNPTSGSYNEQFF.